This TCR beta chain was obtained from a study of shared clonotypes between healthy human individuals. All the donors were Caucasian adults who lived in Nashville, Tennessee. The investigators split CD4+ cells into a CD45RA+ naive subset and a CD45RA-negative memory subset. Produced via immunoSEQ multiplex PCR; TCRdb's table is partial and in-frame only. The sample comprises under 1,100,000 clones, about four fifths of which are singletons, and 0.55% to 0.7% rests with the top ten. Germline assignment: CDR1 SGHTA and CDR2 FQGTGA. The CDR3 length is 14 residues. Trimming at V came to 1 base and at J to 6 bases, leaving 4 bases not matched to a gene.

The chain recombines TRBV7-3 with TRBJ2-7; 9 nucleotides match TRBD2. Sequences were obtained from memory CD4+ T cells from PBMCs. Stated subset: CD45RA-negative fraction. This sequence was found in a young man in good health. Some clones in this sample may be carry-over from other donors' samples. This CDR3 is CASSLISGSGEQYF. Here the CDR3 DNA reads TGTGCCAGCAGCTTAATTAGCGGGAGCGGCGAGCAGTACTTC.